Following are 18 T cell receptor beta chains from one sample sequenced in a study of blood T cell repertoires in COVID-19. This table comes from immunoSEQ multiplex PCR, and its TCRdb copy is limited to in-frame clones, with some not included. The sample lists 60,000 or so clones; roughly 77% were seen once. Sequences were obtained from peripheral blood. The receptors shown here come from a man at least 80 years old with acute or convalescent COVID-19.

The chain is built from TRBV9 and TRBJ2-1, with D perhaps matching TRBD2 (5 bases). The CDR3 extends over 13 amino acids. CDR1 is SGDLS and CDR2 is YYNGEE in the germline V gene. V was cut by 4 bases and J by 5 bases, with 10 bases left in between. The CDR3 nucleotides read TGTGCCAGCAGCAAGTACGGGGACAATGAGCAGTTCTTC. Its protein is CASSKYGDNEQFF.

The V gene is TRBV5-1, the J gene TRBJ1-3; weak D call: TRBD1 (6 bases). The V gene lost 3 bases and the J gene lost 4 bases, with 17 bases spanning the gap. Germline V gene lookup returns CDR1 SGHRS and CDR2 YFSETQ. The CDR3 consists of 16 residues. CDR3 loop: CASSSDLQGTGNTIYF. The CDR3 DNA follows: TGCGCCAGCAGCTCTGACCTACAGGGAACCGGAAACACCATATATTTT.

The chain combines TRBV5-5 with TRBJ1-2; possible D gene TRBD1, 5 bases. The germline gives CDR1 SGHKS, CDR2 YYEKEE (reference sequence). This CDR3 has 15 amino acids. The V end was cut by 1 base, the J end by 4 bases, with 14 bases between. The CDR3 DNA sequence: TGTGCCAGCAGCTTGAATACAGGCCTTGTCTATGGCTACACCTTC. Protein product: CASSLNTGLVYGYTF.

The chain combines TRBV4-1 with TRBJ2-2, with D perhaps matching TRBD1 (5 bases). The CDR3 length is 16 residues. V was clipped by 0 bases and J by 3 bases, with 11 bases between them. Germline V lookup: CDR1 MGHRA, CDR2 YSYEKL. The CDR3: CASSQERGDDTGELFF. The DNA of the CDR3 is TGCGCCAGCAGCCAAGAAAGGGGTGACGACACCGGGGAGCTGTTTTTT.

In this sample, this clone turned up many times. The J gene is TRBJ2-5, the V gene TRBV7-2, with TRBD2 matching 11 bases. Per germline, CDR1 SGHTA and CDR2 FQGNSA. V lost 2 bases and J lost 0; bases outside the gene matches: 11. The CDR3 spans 19 residues. For the CDR3, the DNA is TGTGCCAGCAGCTTATATGCTAGCGGGGGGACCTCGTACCAAGAGACCCAGTACTTC. It specifies CASSLYASGGTSYQETQYF.

V is TRBV27 and J is TRBJ2-2, with D possibly TRBD2 on 6 matching bases. The V end lost 0 bases, the J end lost 1 base, and 6 bases lay between the germline ends. Germline V lookup: CDR1 MNHEY, CDR2 SMNVEV (reference sequence). There are 15 residues in the CDR3. CDR3 DNA: TGTGCCAGCAGTTTATCGGGAGGGAACACCGGGGAGCTGTTTTTT. This encodes CASSLSGGNTGELFF.

As for this clone: Compared with germline, one end of the junction differs, possibly owing to a read error. CDR3 in DNA: TGCGCTAGGAGGGGGACAGGGGAGGATATATTGAGCAATCAGCCCCAGCATTTT. It yields the protein CARRGTGEDILSNQPQHF. The chain uses TRBV6-4 and TRBJ1-5; TRBD1 agrees at 10 bases. The V gene's germline CDR1 is MRHNA and CDR2 SNTAGT. The CDR3 extends over 18 amino acids.

The rearrangement links TRBV29-1 to TRBJ1-2, with TRBD1 identical over 7 bases. V was pared by 4 bases and J by 4 bases, with 3 bases of the junction left unmatched. The V gene's germline CDR1 is SQVTM and CDR2 ANQGSEA. The CDR3 spans 12 residues. The CDR3 DNA reads TGCAGCGTTGGGGGACAGCCCTATGGCTACACCTTC. This translates into CSVGGQPYGYTF.

CDR3 coding DNA: TGTGCCAGCAGCTCCACGCCGGGAGATACGCAGTATTTT. Protein product: CASSSTPGDTQYF. This chain connects TRBV7-3 to TRBJ2-3; D is unclear. There are 13 residues in the CDR3. V was pared by 4 bases and J by 5 bases, with 10 bases between. Per the germline V gene, CDR1 is SGHTA and CDR2 is FQGTGA.

The gene calls are TRBV7-6 and TRBJ1-2, with 12 bases matching TRBD1. With V trimmed by 5 bases and J by 6 bases, 7 bases remained unmatched. The germline CDR1 and CDR2 sequences are SGHVS and FNYEAQ. The CDR3 is 15 residues long. The chain's CDR3 is CASSDPGQGADGYTF. The CDR3, as DNA: TGTGCCAGCAGCGACCCGGGACAGGGGGCGGATGGCTACACCTTC.

The chain carries TRBV5-4 and TRBJ2-3, with D possibly matching TRBD1 (5 bases). From germline, CDR1 is SGHNT and CDR2 YYREEE (reference sequence). The CDR3 sequence is 13 residues long. V was cut by 0 bases and J by 7 bases, with 9 bases left in between. The CDR3 loop reads CASSLEGRYTQYF. The CDR3 nucleotides read TGTGCCAGCAGCTTGGAGGGGCGGTATACGCAGTATTTT.

The chain has TRBV10-2 and TRBJ2-3; 7 bases are shared with TRBD1. The CDR3 is made up of 14 amino acids. The germline V gene encodes CDR1 WSHSY and CDR2 SAAADI. J lost 3 bases, V lost 7 bases, and 7 bases had no gene match. In DNA form, the CDR3 reads TGCGCCAGCATCGGCCAGGGGGTTACAGATACGCAGTATTTT. Translated, it gives CASIGQGVTDTQYF.

This rearrangement joins TRBV3-1 (or the pseudogene TRBV3-2) to TRBJ2-1; 11 positions match TRBD1. CDR1 and CDR2 (germline): LGHDT, YNNKEL (reference sequence). The V segment lost 2 bases and the J segment 8 bases; nucleotides outside the gene matches: 8. The CDR3 is 16 residues long. CDR3 sequence: CASSQRTGGNGYEQFF. The DNA of the CDR3 is TGTGCCAGCAGCCAAAGGACAGGGGGCAACGGGTATGAGCAGTTCTTC.

This chain uses TRBV18 with TRBJ1-2; D is possibly TRBD1 (5 bases). Trimming removed 3 bases at V and 2 bases at J, with 10 bases between. Per the germline V gene, CDR1 is KGHSH and CDR2 is LQKENI. This CDR3 is built from 14 residues. Here the CDR3 DNA reads TGTGCCAGCTCACCCTCCAGGGCCAACTATGGCTACACCTTC. Translating gives CASSPSRANYGYTF.

The CDR3: CASSKTSGGPDTQYF. For the CDR3, the DNA is TGTGCCAGCAGCAAGACTAGCGGGGGACCAGATACGCAGTATTTT. The chain joins TRBV11-2 to TRBJ2-3, with 12 bases matching TRBD2. V lost 5 bases, J lost 4 bases, and 4 bases stayed unmatched. The germline V gene has CDR1 SGHAT and CDR2 FQNNGV. This CDR3 has 15 residues. The variable domain in full, completed from reference TRBV11-2 and TRBJ2-3, reads EAGVAQSPRYKIIEKRQSVAFWCNPISGHATLYWYQQILGQGPKLLIQFQNNGVVDDSQLPKDRFSAERLKGVDSTLKIQPAKLEDSAVYLCASSKTSGGPDTQYFGPGTRLTVL.

This clone has a single count. The chain recombines TRBV11-2 with TRBJ1-1; 8 positions agree with TRBD1. The V and J ends lost 5 bases and 6 bases, in that order; junction bases with no gene match: 11. Per germline, CDR1 SGHAT and CDR2 FQNNGV. This CDR3 spans 15 amino acids. The CDR3 bases are TGTGCCAGCAGCGCACGGACAGGGATAAGCGCTGAAGCTTTCTTT. Amino acid sequence: CASSARTGISAEAFF.

Comments on this clone: A junction boundary mismatches the germline segment, possibly from a read error. This sequence joins TRBV7-7 and TRBJ2-6; D is perhaps TRBD1 (5 bases). Germline CDR1 is SSHAT and CDR2 is FNYEAQ (reference sequence). CDR3 size: 17 residues. CDR3 DNA: TGTGCTAGCAGCTTCGGGCCGACAGACTCTGGGGCCAACGTCCTGACTTTC. This encodes CASSFGPTDSGANVLTF.

The V gene is TRBV18, the J gene TRBJ1-2; D is unclear. CDR3 length: 13 amino acids. Trimming took 3 bases from V and 9 from J, leaving 14 bases between them. The germline V gene encodes CDR1 KGHSH and CDR2 LQKENI. For the CDR3, the DNA is TGTGCCAGCTCACCCCAGGCCACGGCCAGCTACACCTTC. It encodes CASSPQATASYTF.